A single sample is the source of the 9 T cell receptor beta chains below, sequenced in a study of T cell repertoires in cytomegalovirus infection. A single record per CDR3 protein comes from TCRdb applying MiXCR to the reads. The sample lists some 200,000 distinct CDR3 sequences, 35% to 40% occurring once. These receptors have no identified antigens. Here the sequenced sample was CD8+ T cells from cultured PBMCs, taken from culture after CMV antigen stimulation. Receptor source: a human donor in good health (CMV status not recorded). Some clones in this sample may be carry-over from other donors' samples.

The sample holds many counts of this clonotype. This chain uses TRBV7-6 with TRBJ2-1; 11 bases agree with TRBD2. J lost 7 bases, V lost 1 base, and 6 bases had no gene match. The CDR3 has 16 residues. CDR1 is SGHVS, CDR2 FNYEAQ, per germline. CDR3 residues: CASSLEASGGRNEQFF. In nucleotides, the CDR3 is TGTGCCAGCAGCTTAGAGGCTAGCGGGGGGCGGAATGAGCAGTTCTTC.

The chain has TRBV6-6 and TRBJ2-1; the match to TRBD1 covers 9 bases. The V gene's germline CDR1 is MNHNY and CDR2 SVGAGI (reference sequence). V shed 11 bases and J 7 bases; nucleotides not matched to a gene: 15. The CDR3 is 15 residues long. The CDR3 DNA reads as TGTGCCTCCCAGAGTGAGGACAGGGGACGGAATGAGCAGTTCTTC. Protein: CASQSEDRGRNEQFF.

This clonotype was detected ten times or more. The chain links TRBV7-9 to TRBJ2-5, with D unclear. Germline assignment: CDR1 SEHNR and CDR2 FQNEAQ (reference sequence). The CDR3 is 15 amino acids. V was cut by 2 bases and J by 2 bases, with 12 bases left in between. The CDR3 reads CASSLFVGIQETQYF. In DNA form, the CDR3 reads TGTGCCAGCAGCTTATTTGTAGGAATTCAAGAGACCCAGTACTTC.

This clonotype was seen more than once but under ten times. The CDR3 nucleotides are TGTGCCAGCAGCCGCCCCGAAGGGACCGGGGAGCTGTTTTTT. Its translation is CASSRPEGTGELFF. The chain carries TRBV7-9 and TRBJ2-2; D uncertain. Germline lookup yields CDR1 SEHNR and CDR2 FQNEAQ (reference sequence). V lost 5 bases and J lost 5, with 12 bases in between. This CDR3 is 14 amino acids long.

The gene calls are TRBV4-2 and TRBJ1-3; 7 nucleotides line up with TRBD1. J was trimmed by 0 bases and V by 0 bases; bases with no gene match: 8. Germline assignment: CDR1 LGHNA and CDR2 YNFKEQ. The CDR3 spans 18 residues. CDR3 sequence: CASSQEGDSTRSGNTIYF. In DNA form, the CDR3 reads TGTGCCAGCAGCCAAGAGGGGGACAGCACCCGCTCTGGAAACACCATATATTTT.

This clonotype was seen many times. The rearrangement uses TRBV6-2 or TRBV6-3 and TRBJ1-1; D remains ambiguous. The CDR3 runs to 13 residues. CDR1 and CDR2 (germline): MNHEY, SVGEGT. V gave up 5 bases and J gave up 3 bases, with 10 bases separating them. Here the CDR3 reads CASSQRTHTEAFF. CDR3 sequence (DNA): TGTGCCAGCAGTCAGAGGACCCACACTGAAGCTTTCTTT.

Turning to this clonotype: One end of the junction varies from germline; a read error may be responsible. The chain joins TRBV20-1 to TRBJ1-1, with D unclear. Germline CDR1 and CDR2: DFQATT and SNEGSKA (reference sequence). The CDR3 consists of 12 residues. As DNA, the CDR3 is TGCAGTGCTAGATGGGTTGGCACTGAAGATTTCTTT. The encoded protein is CSARWVGTEDFF.

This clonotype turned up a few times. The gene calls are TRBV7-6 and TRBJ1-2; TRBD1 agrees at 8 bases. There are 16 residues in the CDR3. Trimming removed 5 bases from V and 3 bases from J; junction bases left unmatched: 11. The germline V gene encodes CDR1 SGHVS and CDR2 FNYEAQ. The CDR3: CASSPGTGRTDYGYTF. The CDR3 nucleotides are TGTGCCAGCAGCCCGGGGACAGGACGGACTGACTATGGCTACACCTTC.

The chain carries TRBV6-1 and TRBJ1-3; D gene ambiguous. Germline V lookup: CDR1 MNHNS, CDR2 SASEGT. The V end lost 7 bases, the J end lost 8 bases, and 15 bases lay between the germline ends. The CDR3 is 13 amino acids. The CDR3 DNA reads TGTGCCAGCACCCCCTCCCCCGGGGACACCATATATTTT. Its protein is CASTPSPGDTIYF.